This T cell receptor beta chain stems from a study of CD8+ T cells in alopecia areata. Study details: Treatment comprised oral tofacitinib, 5 to 10 mg twice daily, in treated patients.

cDNA prepared by RNA extraction and subsequent reverse transcription served as the template for sequencing. Data came from immunoSEQ multiplex PCR; TCRdb stores just in-frame clones and leaves some out. The data show fewer than 150,000 clones, with approximately 58% seen just once and 4.5% held by the top ten. CDR1 is SQVTM and CDR2 is ANQGSEA in the germline V gene. Trimming left V 5 bases short and J 2 bases short, with 16 bases between. CDR3 length: 14 amino acids. The material was CD4+ T cells sorted from blood, obtained at week 0. This rearrangement joins TRBV29-1 to TRBJ2-7, with D perhaps matching TRBD1 (6 bases). The sequence came from a human donor with alopecia areata. Here the CDR3 DNA reads TGCAGCGTTCAGCCAGGGGCGCAGGCCTACGAGCAGTACTTC. This translates into CSVQPGAQAYEQYF.